This T cell receptor (beta chain) was obtained from a study of blood T cell repertoires in COVID-19. On the study more broadly: COVID-19 samples from acute and convalescent phases originated in the United States, Italy and Spain. PBMCs, B-cell-depleted T cells, or T cells provided the cDNA or gDNA that made up the material.

V was shortened by 4 bases and J by 7 bases, with 11 bases between the two germline ends. Germline lookup yields CDR1 SGHNT and CDR2 YENEEA. CDR3 length equals 13 residues. As handled by the study authors: Amplification of reference gene primers was used by the study to estimate nucleated cell counts. The data were produced by immunoSEQ multiplex PCR, yet TCRdb's version contains in-frame clones alone and is incomplete. V, J and clone size derive from that table, while D and trimming were established from the DNA sequence. The sample contains 55,000 to 75,000 clones, 80% of which appear only once. The V and J genes are TRBV11-3 and TRBJ2-1; TRBD1 might be the D (5 bases). The clonotype was recovered from a man aged 70-80 years who had recovered from COVID-19. The sequencing sample was made of peripheral blood. The CDR3 loop is CASSSRGENEQFF. CDR3 in DNA: TGTGCCAGCAGCTCTAGGGGCGAGAATGAGCAGTTCTTC.